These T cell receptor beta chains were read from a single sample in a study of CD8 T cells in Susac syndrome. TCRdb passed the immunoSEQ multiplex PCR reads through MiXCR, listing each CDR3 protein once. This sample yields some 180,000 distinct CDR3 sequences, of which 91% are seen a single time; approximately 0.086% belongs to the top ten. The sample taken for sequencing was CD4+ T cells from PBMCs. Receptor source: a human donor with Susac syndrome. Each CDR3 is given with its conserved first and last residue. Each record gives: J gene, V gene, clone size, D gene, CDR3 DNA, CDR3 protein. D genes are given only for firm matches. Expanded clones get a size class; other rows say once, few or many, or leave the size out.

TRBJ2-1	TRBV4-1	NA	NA	TGCGCCAGCAGCCAAGTCGTCGGTCTGGCAGGGGGGTCCGATGAGCAGTTCTTC	CASSQVVGLAGGSDEQFF
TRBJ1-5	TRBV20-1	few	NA	TGCAGTGCTAGAGGCAGTAATCAGCCCCAGCATTTT	CSARGSNQPQHF
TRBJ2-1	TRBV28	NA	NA	TGTGCCAGCAGTTTGGCAGGGGAACGTCGCATTGAGCAGTTCTTC	CASSLAGERRIEQFF
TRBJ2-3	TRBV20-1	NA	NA	TGCAGTGCTAGAAGTGGCGGGGCCGGTTTTGCAGATACGCAGTATTTT	CSARSGGAGFADTQYF
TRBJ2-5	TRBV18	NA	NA	TGTGCCAGCTCACCAAACCAGGAAGAGACCCAGTACTTC	CASSPNQEETQYF
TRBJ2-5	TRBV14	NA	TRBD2	TGTGCCAGCAGCCAAGATCTCACTAGCGGGATACCCACGGGGTTGGAGACCCAGTACTTC	CASSQDLTSGIPTGLETQYF
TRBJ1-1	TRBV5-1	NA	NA	TGCGCCAGCAGCTTGGACAGCGGGTTGAACACTGAAGCTTTCTTT	CASSLDSGLNTEAFF
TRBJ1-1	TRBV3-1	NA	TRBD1	TGTGCCAGCAGCCGGACAGGTCACACTGAAGCTTTCTTT	CASSRTGHTEAFF
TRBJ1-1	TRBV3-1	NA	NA	TGTGCCAGCAGCCAAGACAGGGTGTACACTGAAGCTTTCTTT	CASSQDRVYTEAFF
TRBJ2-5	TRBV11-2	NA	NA	TGTGCCAGCAGCTTAAGCCGCGGAGAGACCCAGTACTTC	CASSLSRGETQYF
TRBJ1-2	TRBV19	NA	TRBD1	TGTGCCAGTAGTCATCCCTTTGGACAGGGAGATGGCTACACCTTC	CASSHPFGQGDGYTF
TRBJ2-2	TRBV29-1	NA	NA	TGCAGCGTTGAGCTAGCAGCGAACACCGGGGAGCTGTTTTTT	CSVELAANTGELFF
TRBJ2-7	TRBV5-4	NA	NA	TGTGCCAGCAGCTTGGGAGGGGTTAGCTCCTACGAGCAGTACTTC	CASSLGGVSSYEQYF
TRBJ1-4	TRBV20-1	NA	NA	TGCAGTGAGAGGGCAGTAACTAATGAAAAACTGTTTTTT	CSERAVTNEKLFF
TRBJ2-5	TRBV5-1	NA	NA	TGCGCCAGCAGCTTGGTGGACCCGGGACGGGAGACCCAGTACTTC	CASSLVDPGRETQYF
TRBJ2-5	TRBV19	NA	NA	TGTGCCAGTAGCCCCGCAGGACTGACTACCCAGTACTTC	CASSPAGLTTQYF
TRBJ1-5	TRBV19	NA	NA	TGTGCCAGTAGTATTTTGTCTCAGCCCCAGCATTTT	CASSILSQPQHF
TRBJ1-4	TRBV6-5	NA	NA	TGTGCCAGCAGAGTCCCCGGGACAGAAAAACTGTTTTTT	CASRVPGTEKLFF
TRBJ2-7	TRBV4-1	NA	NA	TGCGCCAGCAGCCAAGATTCTGACTTAATCTACGAGCAGTACTTC	CASSQDSDLIYEQYF
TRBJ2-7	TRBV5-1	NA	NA	TGCGCCAGCAGAATGACAGCCGACCCCTACGAGCAGTACTTC	CASRMTADPYEQYF
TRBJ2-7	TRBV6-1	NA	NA	TGTGCCACCATCGTTAGCGGCACCTACGAGCAGTACTTC	CATIVSGTYEQYF
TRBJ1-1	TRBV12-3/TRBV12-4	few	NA	TGTGCCAGCAGCCGTCAAACAGGGCGGACTGAAGCTTTCTTT	CASSRQTGRTEAFF
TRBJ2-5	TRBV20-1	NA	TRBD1	TGCAGCAGTCCGGGACAGGCTCAAGAGACCCAGTACTTC	CSSPGQAQETQYF
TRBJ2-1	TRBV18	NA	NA	TGTGCCAGCTCCAAGGCTCCTAGCCAGAGTGAGCAGTTCTTC	CASSKAPSQSEQFF
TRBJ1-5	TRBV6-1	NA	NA	TGTGCCAGCGTTTTGCAGGGTCAGCCCCAGCATTTT	CASVLQGQPQHF
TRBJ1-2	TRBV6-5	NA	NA	TGTGCCAGCAGGGGAGGAGGGAGATATGGCTACACCTTC	CASRGGGRYGYTF
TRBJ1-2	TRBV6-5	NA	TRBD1	TGTGCCAGCAGTTACTCAGCCGGGACAGGGGGCTTTCATGGCTACACCTTC	CASSYSAGTGGFHGYTF
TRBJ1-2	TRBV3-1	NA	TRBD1	TGTGCCAGCAGCCCGGGACAGACTAACTATGGCTACACCTTC	CASSPGQTNYGYTF
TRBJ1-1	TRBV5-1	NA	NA	TGCGCCAGCAGCTTGGGTGTAGGGAGGCAGGTCACTGAAGCTTTCTTT	CASSLGVGRQVTEAFF
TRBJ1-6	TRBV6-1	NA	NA	TGTGCCAGCAGCGCAGACAGCTCCTATAATTCACCCCTCCACTTT	CASSADSSYNSPLHF
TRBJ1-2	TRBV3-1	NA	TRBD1	TGTGCCAGCAGCCTATCCGGGACAGCCGAAGGAAGGGTCGGCTACACCTTC	CASSLSGTAEGRVGYTF
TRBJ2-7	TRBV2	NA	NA	TGTGCCAGCAGTGTAGAAGACTTTCTGCAGTACTTC	CASSVEDFLQYF
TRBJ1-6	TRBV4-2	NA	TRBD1	TGTGCCAGCAGCCACCAAGCCGGGACAGGGAATTCACCCCTCCACTTT	CASSHQAGTGNSPLHF
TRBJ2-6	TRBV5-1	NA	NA	TGCGCCAGCACCCTGGCTGGGGCCAACGTCCTGACTTTC	CASTLAGANVLTF
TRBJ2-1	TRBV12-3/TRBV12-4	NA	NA	TGTGCCAGCAGTTTACTGACAGTTAACAATGAGCAGTTCTTC	CASSLLTVNNEQFF
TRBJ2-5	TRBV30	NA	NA	TGTGCCTGGAGTGTTGGTTACCAAGAGACCCAGTACTTC	CAWSVGYQETQYF
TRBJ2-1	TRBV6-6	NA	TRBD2	TGTGCCAGCAGTTTACTAGCGGGAGGGTTGAATGAGCAGTTCTTC	CASSLLAGGLNEQFF
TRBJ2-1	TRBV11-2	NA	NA	TGTGCCAGCAGACGAGGATCGGGGGGCCAAAAGCCCTCCTACAATGAGCAGTTCTTC	CASRRGSGGQKPSYNEQFF
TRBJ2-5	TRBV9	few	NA	TGTGCCAGCAGCGTAGAAGCACCCAGAAAAGGACAAGAGACCCAGTACTTC	CASSVEAPRKGQETQYF
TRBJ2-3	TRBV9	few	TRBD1	TGTGCCAGCAGCTTTAGACAGGGGACAGATACGCAGTATTTT	CASSFRQGTDTQYF
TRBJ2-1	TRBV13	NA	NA	TGTGCCAGCAGCTTAGTCGGAACTAGCTACAATGAGCAGTTCTTC	CASSLVGTSYNEQFF
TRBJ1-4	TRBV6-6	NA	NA	TGTGCCAGCAGTTACCGAAAAACAGGTGATAATGAAAAACTGTTTTTT	CASSYRKTGDNEKLFF